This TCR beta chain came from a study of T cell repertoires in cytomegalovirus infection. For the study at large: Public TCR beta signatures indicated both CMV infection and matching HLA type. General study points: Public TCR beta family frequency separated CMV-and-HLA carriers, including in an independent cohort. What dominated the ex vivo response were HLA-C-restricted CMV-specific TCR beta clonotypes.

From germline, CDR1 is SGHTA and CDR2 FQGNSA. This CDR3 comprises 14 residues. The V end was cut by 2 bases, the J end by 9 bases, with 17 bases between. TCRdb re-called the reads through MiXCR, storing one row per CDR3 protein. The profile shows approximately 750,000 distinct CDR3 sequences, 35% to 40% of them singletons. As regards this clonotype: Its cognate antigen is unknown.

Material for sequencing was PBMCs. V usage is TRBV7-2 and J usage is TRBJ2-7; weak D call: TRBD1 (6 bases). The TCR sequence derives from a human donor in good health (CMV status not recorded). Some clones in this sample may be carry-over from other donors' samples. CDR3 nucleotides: TGTGCCAGCAGCTTACGAACAGGGAGCCGGGGGCAGTACTTC. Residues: CASSLRTGSRGQYF.